This T cell receptor beta chain was profiled in a study of T cells after posttransplantation cyclophosphamide. The CDR3 contains 16 residues. CDR1 MDHEN and CDR2 SYDVKM come from the germline V gene. Trimming removed 2 bases from V and 4 bases from J, with 17 bases in between. Profiling relied on immunoSEQ multiplex PCR, and the TCRdb table lists in-frame clones only, not all of them. The sample is made up of about 33,000 clones, none counted only once. This clone showed up many times. V usage is TRBV28 and J usage is TRBJ1-2, with D unclear. Input material: PBMCs. The sequence derives from a girl between 5 and 17 years old in good health, CMV-negative, and a related stem cell transplant donor. This chain's CDR3 is CASSLGAAVIPYGYTF. Here the CDR3 DNA reads TGTGCCAGCAGTTTAGGAGCCGCTGTGATCCCCTATGGCTACACCTTC.